The 20 T cell receptor beta chains listed next were all sequenced from one sample in a study of shared clonotypes between healthy human individuals. Some clones are missing from TCRdb's copy, which holds only in-frame ones; the method was immunoSEQ multiplex PCR. The repertoire holds 2,100,000 or so clones, about 94% seen once, with approximately 0.13% in the top ten. Sequencing was carried out using naive CD4+ T cells sorted from blood. As for subset: CD45RA+ positively selected. The receptor source for this set is a man aged 18 to 29 in good health.

This chain links TRBV11-1 with TRBJ2-3, with 13 bases that match TRBD2. Germline V lookup: CDR1 SGHAT, CDR2 FQDESV (reference sequence). The length of the CDR3 is 16 residues. V lost 8 bases and J lost 1; bases outside the gene matches: 6. CDR3 sequence (DNA): TGTGCCAGCGGGCTAGGACTAGCGGGGGGCACAGATACGCAGTATTTT. This gives the protein CASGLGLAGGTDTQYF.

This chain joins TRBV5-1 and TRBJ2-2; 8 bases fit TRBD1. The CDR3 runs to 14 residues. Germline V gives CDR1 SGHRS, CDR2 YFSETQ. Losses at the gene ends were 7 bases for V and 4 bases for J; bases not matched to a gene: 6. The CDR3 nucleotides are TGCGCCAGCGGGGGACAGGAGCTCACCGGGGAGCTGTTTTTT. This codes for CASGGQELTGELFF.

This clone was observed once. The V gene is TRBV5-4, the J gene TRBJ2-7; 15 bases are a match to TRBD2. Trimming cost V 4 bases and J 6 bases; bases outside gene matches: 5. Germline CDR1 SGHNT, CDR2 YYREEE (reference sequence). This CDR3 has 15 residues. The CDR3 nucleotides are TGTGCCAGCAGCCTACCGGGACTAGCGGGGGGCGAGCAGTACTTC. Protein sequence: CASSLPGLAGGEQYF.

The CDR3 here is CASSFLGQGDEKLFF. CDR3 nucleotide sequence: TGTGCCAGCAGTTTTCTGGGACAGGGGGACGAAAAACTGTTTTTT. This chain uses TRBV28 with TRBJ1-4; 11 bases align to TRBD1. J was trimmed by 8 bases and V by 3 bases; bases with no gene match: 5. Germline-derived CDR1 and CDR2 are MDHEN and SYDVKM. CDR3 length: 15 residues. Full variable domain (outside the CDR3, taken from reference TRBV28 and TRBJ1-4): DVKVTQSSRYLVKRTGEKVFLECVQDMDHENMFWYRQDPGLGLRLIYFSYDVKMKEKGDIPEGYSVSREKKERFSLILESASTNQTSMYLCASSFLGQGDEKLFFGSGTQLSVL.

This sequence joins TRBV7-2 and TRBJ2-4, with D perhaps matching TRBD1 (6 bases). The ends were cut back, 5 bases at V and 9 bases at J, with 17 bases in the middle. Per the germline V gene, CDR1 is SGHTA and CDR2 is FQGNSA. This CDR3 comprises 14 residues. The CDR3 sequence is CASSRQGQFAIQYF. The CDR3 nucleotides are TGTGCCAGCAGCCGTCAGGGACAATTCGCCATTCAGTACTTC. The full variable domain, its missing parts supplied by reference TRBV7-2 and TRBJ2-4, is GAGVSQSPSNKVTEKGKDVELRCDPISGHTALYWYRQSLGQGLEFLIYFQGNSAPDKSGLPSDRFSAERTGGSVSTLTIQRTQQEDSAVYLCASSRQGQFAIQYFGAGTRLSVL.

The rearrangement joins TRBV5-8 to TRBJ1-5; no definite D call. V shed 2 bases and J shed 4 bases, with 7 bases lying between them. Germline CDR1 is SGHTS and CDR2 is YDEGEE. This CDR3 is built from 13 residues. CDR3 DNA: TGTGCCAGCAGCTTCGACGGAAATCAGCCCCAGCATTTT. Residues: CASSFDGNQPQHF.

The genes are TRBV5-1 and TRBJ2-7; D is perhaps TRBD1 (5 bases). The germline gives CDR1 SGHRS, CDR2 YFSETQ. This CDR3 is 14 amino acids long. Deletions cut 5 bases from V and 5 bases from J, with 17 bases between. The CDR3 loop reads CASSKNPDNDEQYF. CDR3 nucleotide sequence: TGCGCCAGCAGTAAGAACCCGGACAATGACGAGCAGTACTTC. The full variable domain, its missing parts supplied by reference TRBV5-1 and TRBJ2-7, is KAGVTQTPRYLIKTRGQQVTLSCSPISGHRSVSWYQQTPGQGLQFLFEYFSETQRNKGNFPGRFSGRQFSNSRSEMNVSTLELGDSALYLCASSKNPDNDEQYFGPGTRLTVT.

The V gene is TRBV30, the J gene TRBJ1-2, with D hard to call. Trimming took 4 bases from V and 6 from J, leaving 15 bases between them. CDR1 and CDR2 (germline): GTSNPN, SVGIG (reference sequence). This CDR3 is built from 13 residues. CDR3 nucleotides: TGTGCCTGGACCCGGGGTCCGGCGGATGGCTACACCTTC. Its protein is CAWTRGPADGYTF.

The rearrangement uses TRBV2 and TRBJ1-2, with D tentatively TRBD1 (5 bases). CDR1 is SNHLY, CDR2 FYNNEI, per germline. The CDR3 contains 13 residues. V was cut by 5 bases and J by 6 bases, with 13 bases left in between. CDR3 region: CASSKSGGDGYTF. The CDR3 DNA follows: TGTGCCAGCAGTAAGAGCGGAGGGGATGGCTACACCTTC.

The chain combines TRBV4-3 with TRBJ2-1, with D uncertain. V lost 0 bases and J 2 bases, leaving 8 bases between the germline ends. Looked up from germline, CDR1 is LGHNA and CDR2 is YSLEER. The CDR3 extends over 15 amino acids. CDR3: CASSQENGAYNEQFF. The CDR3 DNA is TGCGCCAGCAGCCAAGAAAATGGGGCCTACAATGAGCAGTTCTTC.

This sequence joins TRBV4-1 and TRBJ1-5, with D tentatively TRBD1 (5 bases). The V gene lost 1 base and the J gene lost 0 bases, with 10 bases spanning the gap. Germline-derived CDR1 and CDR2 are MGHRA and YSYEKL. The CDR3 is 16 amino acids. CDR3: CASSQAGGYSNQPQHF. CDR3 bases: TGCGCCAGCAGCCAAGCGGGGGGATATAGCAATCAGCCCCAGCATTTT.

This clone was seen a single time. This sequence joins TRBV28 and TRBJ1-6, with D unclear. V was trimmed by 2 bases and J by 8 bases, leaving 10 bases between them. This CDR3 has 14 residues. Germline CDR1 is MDHEN and CDR2 is SYDVKM. CDR3 sequence: CASSLGSVDSPLHF. The CDR3 DNA reads as TGTGCCAGCAGTTTAGGGTCGGTGGATTCACCCCTCCACTTT.

This clone was detected once. This chain joins TRBV11-2 and TRBJ1-6, with unresolved D. There are 13 residues in the CDR3. Germline CDR1 is SGHAT and CDR2 is FQNNGV. Trimming removed 10 bases at V and 3 bases at J, with 10 bases between. The CDR3 sequence: CATQGSYNSPLHF. As DNA, the CDR3 is TGTGCCACCCAAGGGAGCTATAATTCACCCCTCCACTTT.

The chain links TRBV7-9 to TRBJ2-1; D ambiguous. Germline CDR1 is SEHNR and CDR2 is FQNEAQ (reference sequence). Between the trimmed V and J ends, which lost 3 bases and 0 bases, there was a span of 12 bases. This CDR3 comprises 16 residues. DNA for the CDR3: TGTGCCAGCAGCTTCCTGGGTAGGCCCTCCTACAATGAGCAGTTCTTC. It encodes CASSFLGRPSYNEQFF.

The chain recombines TRBV6-1 with TRBJ1-5; D possibly corresponds to TRBD1 (6 bases). Trimming shortened V by 4 bases and J by 0 bases, and 13 bases separated the two germline ends. The CDR3 totals 16 residues. Germline CDR1 reads MNHNS; CDR2 reads SASEGT. This CDR3 reads CASSASRGVSNQPQHF. The CDR3 nucleotides read TGTGCCAGCAGTGCTTCGAGGGGGGTTAGCAATCAGCCCCAGCATTTT.

Note on this clone: Other DNA variants within this sample encode the same CDR3. The CDR3 here is CASSSSQETQYF. In DNA, the CDR3 is TGCGCCAGCAGCAGCTCCCAAGAGACCCAGTACTTC. V is TRBV5-1 and J is TRBJ2-5; unclear D gene. Germline lookup yields CDR1 SGHRS and CDR2 YFSETQ. V gave up 4 bases and J gave up 1 base, with 5 bases separating them. The CDR3 loop spans 12 amino acids.

The J gene is TRBJ2-3, the V gene TRBV10-3; D may correspond to TRBD1 or TRBD2 (5 bases each). The CDR3 loop spans 16 amino acids. The V gene lost 0 bases and the J gene lost 3 bases, with 13 bases spanning the gap. CDR1 ENHRY and CDR2 SYGVKD come from the germline V gene. The CDR3 protein is CAISESGKKGTDTQYF. For the CDR3, the DNA is TGTGCCATCAGTGAGTCCGGGAAAAAGGGGACAGATACGCAGTATTTT.

In its sample, this clone was seen once. J is TRBJ1-2 and V is TRBV27; D is possibly TRBD1 (5 bases). Germline lookup yields CDR1 MNHEY and CDR2 SMNVEV (reference sequence). Deletions cut 1 base from V and 7 bases from J, with 10 bases between. There are 13 residues in the CDR3. The CDR3 nucleotides read TGTGCCAGCAGTTTATTCGGGGGGTCTGGCTACACCTTC. It yields the protein CASSLFGGSGYTF.

This sequence joins TRBV6-1 and TRBJ2-7; 7 nucleotides align to TRBD2. The V and J ends lost 5 bases and 3 bases, in that order; junction bases with no gene match: 4. Germline V gene sequence: CDR1 MNHNS, CDR2 SASEGT. The CDR3 is 13 residues long. The CDR3 spells CASSTGTIYEQYF. The CDR3 coding sequence is TGTGCCAGCAGTACCGGGACTATCTACGAGCAGTACTTC.

The chain is built from TRBV7-2 and TRBJ2-3; the D is unclear. There are 13 residues in the CDR3. Between the trimmed V and J ends, which lost 5 bases and 10 bases, there was a span of 16 bases. Germline V gene data show CDR1 as SGHTA and CDR2 as FQGNSA. The chain's CDR3 is CASSPATSVAQYF. CDR3 bases: TGTGCCAGCAGCCCAGCTACCAGCGTTGCGCAGTATTTT. Looking up the rest from reference TRBV7-2 and TRBJ2-3 gives the full variable domain: GAGVSQSPSNKVTEKGKDVELRCDPISGHTALYWYRQSLGQGLEFLIYFQGNSAPDKSGLPSDRFSAERTGGSVSTLTIQRTQQEDSAVYLCASSPATSVAQYFGPGTRLTVL.